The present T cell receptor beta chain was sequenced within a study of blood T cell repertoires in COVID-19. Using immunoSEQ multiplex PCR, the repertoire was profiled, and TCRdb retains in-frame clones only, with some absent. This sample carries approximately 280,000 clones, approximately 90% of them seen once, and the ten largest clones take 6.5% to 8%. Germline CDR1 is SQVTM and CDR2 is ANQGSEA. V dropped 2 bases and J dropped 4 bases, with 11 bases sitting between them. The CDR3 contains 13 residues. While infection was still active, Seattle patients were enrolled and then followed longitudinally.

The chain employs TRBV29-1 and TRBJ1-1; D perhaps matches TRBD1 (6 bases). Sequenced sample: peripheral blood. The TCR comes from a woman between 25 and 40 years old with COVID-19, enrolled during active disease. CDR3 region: CSVEQGGGTEAFF. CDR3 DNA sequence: TGCAGCGTTGAACAGGGAGGGGGCACTGAAGCTTTCTTT.